The present T cell receptor (beta chain) was sequenced within a study of blood T cell repertoires in COVID-19. Study information: Donors in the United States, Italy and Spain gave samples during acute or convalescent COVID-19. In each case, the material was cDNA or gDNA derived from T cells, B-cell-depleted T cells, or PBMCs.

Authors' analysis steps: The assay estimated nucleated cells by amplifying reference gene primers. Libraries were prepared by immunoSEQ multiplex PCR; TCRdb keeps only in-frame clonotypes and omits some of them. V, J and clone size were drawn from that table, and D and trimming were deduced from the DNA. Of about 110,000 clones in the sample, 75% to 80% were seen once. The CDR3 runs 15 residues. Per the germline V gene, CDR1 is KGHSH and CDR2 is LQKENI. Trimming pared 0 bases from V and 6 bases from J, leaving 12 bases between. The sequenced sample consisted of peripheral blood. The source of this sequence is a woman of 80 years or more with active or convalescent COVID-19. V is TRBV18 and J is TRBJ2-1, with D possibly matching TRBD2 (7 bases). The CDR3, as DNA: TGTGCCAGCTCACCACCGAAAGGGGGGGTCAATGAGCAGTTCTTC. Translation: CASSPPKGGVNEQFF.